Presented here are 18 T cell receptor beta chains from one specimen sequenced in a study of CD8+ T cells in alopecia areata. This sample's treatment: oral pan-JAK inhibitor, 5-10 mg twice daily. Following extraction, RNA underwent reverse transcription to cDNA, which served as the sequencing template. Method: immunoSEQ multiplex PCR; TCRdb's copy keeps in-frame clones and lacks some. The table has 160,000 or so clones, 58% seen once. The sequencing used CD4+ T cells sorted from blood, collected between weeks 55 and 65, from a patient treated with tofacitinib. The receptors stem from a human donor with alopecia areata.

The genes are TRBV9 and TRBJ2-3; D is unclear. With 3 bases removed from V and 2 bases from J, the gap between germline ends came to 4 bases. This CDR3 contains 12 residues. Per the germline V gene, CDR1 is SGDLS and CDR2 is YYNGEE. As DNA, the CDR3 is TGTGCCAGCAGCGAGGTCACAGATACGCAGTATTTT. It codes for CASSEVTDTQYF.

The CDR3 bases are TGTGCCATCAGTGACCTGAACACCGGGGAGCTGTTTTTT. Protein sequence: CAISDLNTGELFF. This rearrangement joins TRBV10-3 to TRBJ2-2; D is undetermined. This CDR3 spans 13 amino acids. The germline V gene encodes CDR1 ENHRY and CDR2 SYGVKD. V gave up 3 bases and J gave up 1 base, with 3 bases separating them.

This chain connects TRBV7-6 to TRBJ2-5; a weak D match, TRBD2 (5 bases). The CDR3 extends over 15 amino acids. The V gene lost 1 base and the J gene lost 5 bases, with 14 bases spanning the gap. Germline CDR1 reads SGHVS; CDR2 reads FNYEAQ. CDR3 in DNA: TGTGCCAGCAGCTTAGACGCGGTCGGGGTTGAGACCCAGTACTTC. Residues: CASSLDAVGVETQYF.

This clone occurred a few times. This chain links TRBV27 with TRBJ1-6; D remains unclear. The CDR3 is 13 amino acids. Between the trimmed V and J ends, which lost 6 bases and 9 bases, there was a span of 12 bases. CDR1 and CDR2 from the germline V gene are MNHEY and SMNVEV (reference sequence). The CDR3 region has the DNA TGTGCCAGCAGGAGGGATAAAACTTCACCCCTCCACTTT. This translates into CASRRDKTSPLHF.

The chain uses TRBV2 and TRBJ2-1; tentative D call: TRBD1 (5 bases). Germline assignment: CDR1 SNHLY and CDR2 FYNNEI. CDR3 length: 10 residues. V was cut by 9 bases and J by 14 bases, with 14 bases left in between. Here the CDR3 reads CARTLGAKFF. The CDR3 DNA reads TGTGCCAGGACGTTAGGGGCTAAGTTCTTC.

The chain is built from TRBV12-5 and TRBJ2-5; D not certain. Trimming took off 6 bases at V and 4 bases at J, with 6 bases between the two ends. The CDR3 totals 11 residues. Germline V gene sequence: CDR1 LGHNT, CDR2 FRNRAP. CDR3: CASGPIETQYF. The CDR3 DNA is TGTGCTAGTGGCCCAATAGAGACCCAGTACTTC. Supplemented by reference TRBV12-5 and TRBJ2-5, the full variable domain reads DARVTQTPRHKVTEMGQEVTMRCQPILGHNTVFWYRQTMMQGLELLAYFRNRAPLDDSGMPKDRFSAEMPDATLATLKIQPSEPRDSAVYFCASGPIETQYFGPGTRLLVL.

J is TRBJ2-2 and V is TRBV6-1, with D possibly TRBD1 on 5 matching bases. The V gene's germline CDR1 is MNHNS and CDR2 SASEGT. Deletions cut 5 bases from V and 0 bases from J, with 10 bases between. This CDR3 spans 15 amino acids. CDR3 nucleotide sequence: TGTGCCAGCAGTCTTGACAGAACGAACACCGGGGAGCTGTTTTTT. Translating it yields CASSLDRTNTGELFF.

V and J are TRBV4-1 and TRBJ2-3; 11 nucleotides agree with TRBD2. The CDR3 runs to 17 residues. Germline CDR1 is MGHRA and CDR2 is YSYEKL. The V gene end was trimmed by 3 bases and the J gene end by 2 bases; junction bases not matched to a gene: 7. CDR3 DNA sequence: TGCGCCAGCAGCCAGACAGTGACTAGCGGGAACACAGATACGCAGTATTTT. This gives the protein CASSQTVTSGNTDTQYF.

This clone was seen only a few times. The chain links TRBV30 to TRBJ2-1, with 7 bases aligning to TRBD2. Germline V gene data show CDR1 as GTSNPN and CDR2 as SVGIG (reference sequence). The CDR3 contains 11 residues. Trimming took 4 bases from V and 15 from J; bases not matched to a gene: 9. CDR3 bases: TGTGCCTGGACGGGACTATCTGTTCGGTTCTTC. Amino acids: CAWTGLSVRFF.

The V gene is TRBV6-5, the J gene TRBJ2-3; 9 nucleotides match TRBD1. Looked up from germline, CDR1 is MNHEY and CDR2 is SVGAGI. The CDR3 is 15 amino acids. The J segment lost 4 bases and the V segment lost 4 bases, leaving 6 bases of the junction unmatched. The CDR3 nucleotides read TGTGCCAGCAGTTTGGGACAGGGCCCCTCAGATACGCAGTATTTT. As protein: CASSLGQGPSDTQYF.

The chain employs TRBV2 and TRBJ2-2; TRBD1 agrees at 8 bases. Trimming took 6 bases from V and 4 from J; bases not matched to a gene: 4. The CDR3 is made up of 14 amino acids. CDR1 SNHLY and CDR2 FYNNEI come from the germline V gene. CDR3 nucleotide sequence: TGTGCCAGCAGGGGACAGGCGTCCACCGGGGAGCTGTTTTTT. Translated, it gives CASRGQASTGELFF.

The rearrangement links TRBV29-1 to TRBJ2-7, with 8 positions matching TRBD1. J gave up 5 bases and V 3 bases, and 6 bases lay outside the gene matches. Germline CDR1 and CDR2: SQVTM and ANQGSEA. This CDR3 contains 13 residues. DNA of the CDR3: TGCAGCGTTGATGGACAGGGCTCGGACGAGCAGTACTTC. Amino acids: CSVDGQGSDEQYF.

The V gene is TRBV7-9, the J gene TRBJ2-1, with TRBD2 matching over 8 bases. The CDR3 runs to 15 residues. With 3 bases clipped from V and 2 bases from J, the junction kept 3 bases outside the gene matches. CDR1 SEHNR and CDR2 FQNEAQ come from the germline V gene (reference sequence). The CDR3 DNA follows: TGTGCCAGCAGCTTTCTAGCGGGTCCCTACAATGAGCAGTTCTTC. Translating it yields CASSFLAGPYNEQFF. Complete variable domain (other parts from reference TRBV7-9 and TRBJ2-1): DTGVSQNPRHKITKRGQNVTFRCDPISEHNRLYWYRQTLGQGPEFLTYFQNEAQLEKSRLLSDRFSAERPKGSFSTLEIQRTEQGDSAMYLCASSFLAGPYNEQFFGPGTRLTVL.

V usage is TRBV5-1 and J usage is TRBJ1-2; TRBD1 might be the D (6 bases). The germline V and J ends were trimmed by 6 bases and 6 bases, with 24 bases remaining between them. This CDR3 spans 16 amino acids. Germline-derived CDR1 and CDR2 are SGHRS and YFSETQ. As DNA, the CDR3 is TGCGCCAGCACGATGGCCTATGGCGGGGGGCTGCATGGCTACACCTTC. Amino acids: CASTMAYGGGLHGYTF.

The CDR3 spells CATSLSRTVSYEQYF. As DNA, the CDR3 is TGTGCCACCAGCCTATCCCGGACAGTCTCCTACGAGCAGTACTTC. The V and J genes are TRBV15 and TRBJ2-7, with a tentative D call TRBD1 (6 bases). V shed 5 bases and J shed 0 bases, with 14 bases lying between them. Germline CDR1 LNHNV, CDR2 YYDKDF (reference sequence). This CDR3 contains 15 residues.

In this sample, this clone turned up a few times. The V and J genes are TRBV6-5 and TRBJ2-3; TRBD1 or TRBD2 may be the D gene (5 bases each). With 0 bases removed from V and 2 bases from J, the gap between germline ends came to 9 bases. The CDR3 consists of 15 residues. The germline CDR1 and CDR2 sequences are MNHEY and SVGAGI. The CDR3 DNA reads as TGTGCCAGCAGTTACTCGAACGGGGCCACAGATACGCAGTATTTT. Translation gives CASSYSNGATDTQYF.

V is TRBV4-2 and J is TRBJ2-5, with 7 bases that match TRBD1. With 0 bases clipped from V and 5 bases from J, the junction kept 6 bases outside the gene matches. The length of the CDR3 is 15 residues. Germline CDR1 and CDR2: LGHNA and YNFKEQ. CDR3 residues: CASSQDQGVQETQYF. As DNA, the CDR3 is TGTGCCAGCAGCCAAGATCAGGGGGTTCAGGAGACCCAGTACTTC.

V is TRBV5-1 and J is TRBJ2-7; 8 nucleotides line up with TRBD1. J was trimmed by 3 bases and V by 4 bases; bases with no gene match: 6. This CDR3 is built from 14 residues. CDR1 and CDR2 (germline): SGHRS, YFSETQ. The DNA for the CDR3 is TGCGCCAGCAGCCCGGACAGGGCACTCTACGAGCAGTACTTC. It encodes CASSPDRALYEQYF.